Presented here are 6 T cell receptor beta chains from one specimen sequenced in a study of regulatory T cells in long-lasting Graves disease. TCR beta libraries were built with iRepertoire HTBI primers and Arm-PCR of CDR3 regions. Via MiXCR, TCRdb re-called the multiplex PCR reads, giving one row per CDR3 protein. Counted here are about 210,000 distinct CDR3 sequences, around 19% occurring once; the ten biggest clones make up roughly 10%. As for time point: newly diagnosed GD, antithyroid drugs for less than 3 months. The TCR library was prepared using RNA isolated from PBMCs. This same sample was also part of a study on T cells in Graves' hyperthyroidism and ophthalmopathy.

The sample was peripheral blood mononuclear cells (PBMCs), taken at new diagnosis, from a patient treated with antithyroid drugs. These receptors all come from a woman in her twenties or thirties with Graves disease.

This clonotype occurred many times. Germline and junction disagree at one end, which may indicate a read error. The chain joins TRBV29-1 to TRBJ2-2; TRBD1 aligns across 7 bases. The CDR3 is 13 residues long. The germline V gene encodes CDR1 SQVTM and CDR2 ANQGSEA. The CDR3 DNA sequence: TGCAGCGTTCAAGACAGGGTCCGGGGGGAGCTGTTTTTT. Its translation is CSVQDRVRGELFF.

The sample holds many counts of this clonotype. The V gene is TRBV12-3 or TRBV12-4, the J gene TRBJ2-3; 9 nucleotides line up with TRBD2. The length of the CDR3 is 17 residues. V lost 3 bases to trimming and J lost 4 bases; unmatched junction nucleotides: 11. CDR3 nucleotides: TGTGCCAGCAGTTTTTGGCGGGAGGGAATGTGGGCAGATACGCAGTATTTT. Protein: CASSFWREGMWADTQYF.

This clonotype was counted many times. CDR3 coding DNA: TGTGCCAGCAGTGAACTAGCGGGAGTGGACAATGAGCAGTTCTTC. It translates to CASSELAGVDNEQFF. The chain couples TRBV2 to TRBJ2-1, with TRBD2 identical over 10 bases. CDR3 length: 15 amino acids. Trimming removed 2 bases from V and 5 bases from J; junction bases left unmatched: 3. Looked up from germline, CDR1 is SNHLY and CDR2 is FYNNEI.

The chain is built from TRBV9 and TRBJ2-7; TRBD2 matches 8 bases. The CDR3 consists of 14 residues. V trimming: 4 bases; J trimming: 3 bases; junction bases outside the gene matches: 6. The V gene's germline CDR1 is SGDLS and CDR2 YYNGEE. CDR3 in amino acids: CASSISGGNYEQYF. The CDR3 DNA is TGTGCCAGCAGCATAAGCGGGGGTAACTACGAGCAGTACTTC.

The J gene is TRBJ2-1, the V gene TRBV27, with TRBD1 as a possible D gene (5 bases). The CDR3 consists of 15 residues. Germline lookup yields CDR1 MNHEY and CDR2 SMNVEV (reference sequence). The V gene lost 2 bases and the J gene lost 8 bases, with 16 bases spanning the gap. The CDR3 coding sequence is TGTGCCAGCAGTTTAACGGACCCCAGGGCGGATGAGCAGTTCTTC. Its translation: CASSLTDPRADEQFF.

This clonotype was counted at least ten times. The chain uses TRBV5-6 and TRBJ1-2; D is unresolved. The V end lost 2 bases, the J end lost 5 bases, and 10 bases lay between the germline ends. CDR1 and CDR2 (germline): SGHDT, YYEEEE. The CDR3 covers 13 residues. The CDR3 sequence is CASSLGRHYGYTF. The CDR3 DNA follows: TGTGCCAGCAGCTTAGGACGGCATTATGGCTACACCTTC.